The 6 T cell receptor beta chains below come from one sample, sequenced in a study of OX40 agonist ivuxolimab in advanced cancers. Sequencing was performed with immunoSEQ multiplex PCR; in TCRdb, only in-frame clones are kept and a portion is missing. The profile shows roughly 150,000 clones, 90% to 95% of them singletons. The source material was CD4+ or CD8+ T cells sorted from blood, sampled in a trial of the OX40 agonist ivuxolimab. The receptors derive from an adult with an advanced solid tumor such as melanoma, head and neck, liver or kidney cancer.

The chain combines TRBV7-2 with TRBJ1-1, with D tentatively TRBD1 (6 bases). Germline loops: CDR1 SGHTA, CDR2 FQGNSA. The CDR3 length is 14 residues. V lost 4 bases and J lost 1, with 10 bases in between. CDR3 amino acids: CASSSNRENTEAFF. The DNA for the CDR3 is TGTGCCAGCAGCTCAAACAGGGAGAACACTGAAGCTTTCTTT.

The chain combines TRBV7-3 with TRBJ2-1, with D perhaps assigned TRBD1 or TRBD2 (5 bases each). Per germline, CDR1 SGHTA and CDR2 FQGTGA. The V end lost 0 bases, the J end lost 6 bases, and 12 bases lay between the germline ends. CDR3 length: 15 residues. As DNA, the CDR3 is TGTGCCAGCAGCTTAACGTGGGGGTCTAGCAATGAGCAGTTCTTC. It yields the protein CASSLTWGSSNEQFF.

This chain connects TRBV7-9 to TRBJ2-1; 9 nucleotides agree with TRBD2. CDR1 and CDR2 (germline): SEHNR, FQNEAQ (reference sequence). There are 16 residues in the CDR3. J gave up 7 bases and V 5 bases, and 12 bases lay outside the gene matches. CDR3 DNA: TGTGCCAGCAGCAGGCGGGGGGGCCGCCCGACGAATGAGCAGTTCTTC. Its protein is CASSRRGGRPTNEQFF.

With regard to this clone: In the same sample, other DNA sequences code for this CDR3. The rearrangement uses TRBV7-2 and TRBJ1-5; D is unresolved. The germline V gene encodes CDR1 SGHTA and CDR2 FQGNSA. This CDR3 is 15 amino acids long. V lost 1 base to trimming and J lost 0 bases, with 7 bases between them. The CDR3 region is CASSLVGNSNQPQHF. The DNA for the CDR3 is TGTGCCAGCAGCTTAGTAGGTAATAGCAATCAGCCCCAGCATTTT.

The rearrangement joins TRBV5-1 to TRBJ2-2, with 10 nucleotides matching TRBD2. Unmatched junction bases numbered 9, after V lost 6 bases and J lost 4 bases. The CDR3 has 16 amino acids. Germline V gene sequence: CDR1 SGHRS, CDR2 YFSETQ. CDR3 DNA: TGCGCCAGCATTGACCTAGCGGGGGTCACCACCGGGGAGCTGTTTTTT. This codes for CASIDLAGVTTGELFF. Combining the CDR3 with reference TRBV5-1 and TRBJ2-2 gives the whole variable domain KAGVTQTPRYLIKTRGQQVTLSCSPISGHRSVSWYQQTPGQGLQFLFEYFSETQRNKGNFPGRFSGRQFSNSRSEMNVSTLELGDSALYLCASIDLAGVTTGELFFGEGSRLTVL.

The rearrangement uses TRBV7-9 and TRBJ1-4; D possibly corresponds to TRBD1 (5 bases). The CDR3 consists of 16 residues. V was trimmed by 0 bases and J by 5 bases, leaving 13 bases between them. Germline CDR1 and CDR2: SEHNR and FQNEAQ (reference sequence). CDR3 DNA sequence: TGTGCCAGCAGCTTAGCGGGAAGGGGTCCCAATGAAAAACTGTTTTTT. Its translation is CASSLAGRGPNEKLFF.